This TCR beta chain originates from a study of T cells in Graves' hyperthyroidism and ophthalmopathy. The overall study: Blood from the periphery was taken at initial diagnosis, before any treatment.

Study-wide points: The majority of expanded thyroid clonotypes above 0.001 also appeared in blood.

Comment on this clonotype: The target antigen is unknown.

The length of the CDR3 is 14 residues. Per the germline V gene, CDR1 is KGHSH and CDR2 is LQKENI. Trimming took off 3 bases at V and 7 bases at J, with 16 bases between the two ends. The TCR beta CDR3 regions underwent amplification using RNA transcripts as the source. TCR CDR3 underwent first-round RT-PCR with the HTBI primer set. TCRdb reprocessed the multiplex PCR reads via MiXCR and lists one record per CDR3 protein. This table holds about 420,000 distinct CDR3 sequences, roughly 15% found once. Exclusion criteria comprised uncontrolled infection, other autoimmune disease, pregnancy or lactation. On the basis of clinical symptoms, serum thyroxine and TRAb, thyroid ultrasound and orbital computed tomography, diagnoses were made.

J is TRBJ2-7 and V is TRBV18; D gene ambiguous. This receptor was identified in a woman aged 18-35 years with Graves' hyperthyroidism. Material: blood. CDR3 sequence (DNA): TGTGCCAGCTCACCGGGTACTGGGTATGGGGAGCAGTACTTC. Protein: CASSPGTGYGEQYF.